This T cell receptor (beta chain) was found in a study of blood T cell repertoires in COVID-19. Here immunoSEQ multiplex PCR was the method, and the copy in TCRdb shows in-frame clones only, minus some. The table shows around 160,000 clones, with about 77% occurring only once. The ends lost 6 bases at V and 4 bases at J; junction bases unmatched: 4. Germline V gene lookup returns CDR1 MNHEY and CDR2 SVGAGI. This CDR3 comprises 13 residues. This receptor was identified in a woman of 80 years or more with acute or convalescent COVID-19. The specimen sequenced was peripheral blood. The chain joins TRBV6-5 to TRBJ2-7; 9 bases match TRBD2. CDR3 sequence: CASSKAGGYEQYF. For the CDR3, the DNA is TGTGCCAGCAGCAAAGCGGGGGGATACGAGCAGTACTTC.